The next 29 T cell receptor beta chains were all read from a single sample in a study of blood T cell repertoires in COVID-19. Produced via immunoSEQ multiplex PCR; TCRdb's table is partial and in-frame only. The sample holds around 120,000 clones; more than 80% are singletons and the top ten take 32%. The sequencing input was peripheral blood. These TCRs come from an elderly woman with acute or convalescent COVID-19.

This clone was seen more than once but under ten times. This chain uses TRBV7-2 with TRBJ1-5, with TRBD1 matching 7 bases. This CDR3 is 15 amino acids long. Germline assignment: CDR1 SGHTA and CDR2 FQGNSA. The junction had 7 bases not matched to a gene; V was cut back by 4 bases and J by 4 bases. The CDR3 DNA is TGTGCCAGCAGCTCGGGACAGCTACTTAATCAGCCCCAGCATTTT. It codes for CASSSGQLLNQPQHF.

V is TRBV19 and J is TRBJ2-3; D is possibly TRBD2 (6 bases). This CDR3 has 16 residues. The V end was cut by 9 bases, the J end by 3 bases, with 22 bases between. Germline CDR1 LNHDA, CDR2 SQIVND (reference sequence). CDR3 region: CASVSRAGGFTDTQYF. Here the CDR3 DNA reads TGTGCCAGCGTCAGCAGAGCCGGGGGTTTTACAGATACGCAGTATTTT.

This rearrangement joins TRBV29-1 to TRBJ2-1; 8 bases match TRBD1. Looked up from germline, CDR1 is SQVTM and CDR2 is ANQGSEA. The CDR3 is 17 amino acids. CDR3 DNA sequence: TGCACCTCCCGCGGGGTCAGGGGGCACGGGGAATCGCATGAGCAGTTCTTC. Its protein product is CTSRGVRGHGESHEQFF.

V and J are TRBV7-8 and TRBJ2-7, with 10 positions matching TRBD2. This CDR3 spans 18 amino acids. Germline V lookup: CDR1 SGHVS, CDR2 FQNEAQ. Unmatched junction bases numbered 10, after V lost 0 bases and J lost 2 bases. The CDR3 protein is CASSLALIAGGLPYEQYF. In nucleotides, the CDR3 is TGTGCCAGCAGCTTAGCACTAATAGCGGGGGGCCTACCCTACGAGCAGTACTTC.

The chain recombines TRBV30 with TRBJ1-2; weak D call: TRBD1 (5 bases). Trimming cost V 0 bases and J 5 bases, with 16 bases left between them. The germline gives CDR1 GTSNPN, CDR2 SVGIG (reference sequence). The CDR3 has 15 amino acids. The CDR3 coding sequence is TGTGCCTGGAGTGTACCAGGTGGGGGGGATTATGGCTACACCTTC. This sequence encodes CAWSVPGGGDYGYTF. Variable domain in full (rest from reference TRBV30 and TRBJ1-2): SQTIHQWPATLVQPVGSPLSLECTVEGTSNPNLYWYRQAAGRGLQLLFYSVGIGQISSEVPQNLSASRPQDRQFILSSKKLLLSDSGFYLCAWSVPGGGDYGYTFGSGTRLTVV.

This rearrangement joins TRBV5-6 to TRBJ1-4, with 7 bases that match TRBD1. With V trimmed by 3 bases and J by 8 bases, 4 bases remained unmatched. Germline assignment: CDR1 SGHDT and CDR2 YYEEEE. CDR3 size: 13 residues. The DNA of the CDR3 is TGTGCCAGCAGCTCACAGGGGTACGAAAAACTGTTTTTT. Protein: CASSSQGYEKLFF. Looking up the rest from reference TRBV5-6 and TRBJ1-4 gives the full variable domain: DAGVTQSPTHLIKTRGQQVTLRCSPKSGHDTVSWYQQALGQGPQFIFQYYEEEERQRGNFPDRFSGHQFPNYSSELNVNALLLGDSALYLCASSSQGYEKLFFGSGTQLSVL.

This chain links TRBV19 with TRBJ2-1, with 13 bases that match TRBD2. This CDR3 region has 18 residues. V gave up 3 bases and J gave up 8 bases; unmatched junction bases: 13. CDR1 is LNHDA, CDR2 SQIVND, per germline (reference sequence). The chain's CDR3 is CASSMNLAGTSGEDEQFF. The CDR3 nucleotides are TGTGCCAGTAGTATGAATTTGGCCGGGACTAGCGGGGAGGATGAGCAGTTCTTC.

In DNA form, the CDR3 reads TGCGCCAGCAGCCCCCGACAGGGTTCCTACGAGCAGTACTTC. This codes for CASSPRQGSYEQYF. The chain combines TRBV4-3 with TRBJ2-7, with TRBD1 matching over 7 bases. The V segment lost 4 bases and the J segment 1 base; nucleotides outside the gene matches: 4. This CDR3 comprises 14 residues. In germline, CDR1 is LGHNA, CDR2 YSLEER.

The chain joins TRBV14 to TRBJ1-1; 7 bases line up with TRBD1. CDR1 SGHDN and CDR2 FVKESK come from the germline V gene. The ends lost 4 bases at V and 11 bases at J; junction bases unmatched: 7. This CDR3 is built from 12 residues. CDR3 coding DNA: TGTGCCAGCAGCCGAGACAGGGTAGGTGCTTTCTTT. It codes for CASSRDRVGAFF. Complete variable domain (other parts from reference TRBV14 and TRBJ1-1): EAGVTQFPSHSVIEKGQTVTLRCDPISGHDNLYWYRRVMGKEIKFLLHFVKESKQDESGMPNNRFLAERTGGTYSTLKVQPAELEDSGVYFCASSRDRVGAFFGQGTRLTVV.

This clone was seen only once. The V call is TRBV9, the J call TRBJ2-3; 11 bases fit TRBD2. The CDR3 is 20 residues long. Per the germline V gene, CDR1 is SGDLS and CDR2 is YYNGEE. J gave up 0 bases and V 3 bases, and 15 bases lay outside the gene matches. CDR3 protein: CASSARQPGLAETSTDTQYF. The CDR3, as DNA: TGTGCCAGCAGCGCCCGACAACCGGGACTAGCGGAAACTAGCACAGATACGCAGTATTTT.

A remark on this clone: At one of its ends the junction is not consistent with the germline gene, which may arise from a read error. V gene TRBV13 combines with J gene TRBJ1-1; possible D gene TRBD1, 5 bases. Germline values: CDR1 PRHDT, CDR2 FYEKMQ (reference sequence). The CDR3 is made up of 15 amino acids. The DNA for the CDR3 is TGTGCCAGCAGCTTACACCCCGGACCGGACACTGAAGCTTTTTTT. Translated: CASSLHPGPDTEAFF.

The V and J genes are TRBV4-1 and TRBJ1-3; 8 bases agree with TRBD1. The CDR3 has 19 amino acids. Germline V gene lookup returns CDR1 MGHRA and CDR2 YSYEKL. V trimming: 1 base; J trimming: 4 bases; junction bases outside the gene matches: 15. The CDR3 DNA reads TGCGCCAGCAGCCAAGTCGTTTGGACAGGGCTAACCCGGGGAAACACCATATATTTT. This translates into CASSQVVWTGLTRGNTIYF.

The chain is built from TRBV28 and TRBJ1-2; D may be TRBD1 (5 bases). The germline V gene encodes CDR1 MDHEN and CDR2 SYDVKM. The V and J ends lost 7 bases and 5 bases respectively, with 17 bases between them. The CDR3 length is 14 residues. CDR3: CASTQGVGPYGYTF. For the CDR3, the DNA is TGTGCCAGCACCCAAGGGGTAGGCCCTTATGGCTACACCTTC.

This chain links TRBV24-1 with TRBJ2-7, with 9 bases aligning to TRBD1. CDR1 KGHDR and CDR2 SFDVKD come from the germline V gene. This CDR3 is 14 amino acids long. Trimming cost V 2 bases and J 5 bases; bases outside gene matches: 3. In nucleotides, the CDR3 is TGTGCCACCAGTGATTGGACAGGGGTAAACGAGCAGTACTTC. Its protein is CATSDWTGVNEQYF.

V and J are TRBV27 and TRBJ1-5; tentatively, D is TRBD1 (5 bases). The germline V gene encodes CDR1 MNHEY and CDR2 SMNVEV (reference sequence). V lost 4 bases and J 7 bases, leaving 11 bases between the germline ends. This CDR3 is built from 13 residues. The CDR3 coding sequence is TGTGCCAGCAGTTGGGGGGGTGAGCAGCCCCAGCATTTT. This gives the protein CASSWGGEQPQHF.

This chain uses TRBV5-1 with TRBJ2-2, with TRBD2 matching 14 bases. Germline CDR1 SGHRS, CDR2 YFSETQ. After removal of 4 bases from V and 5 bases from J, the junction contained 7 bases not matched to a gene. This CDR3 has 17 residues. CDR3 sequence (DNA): TGCGCCAGCAGCGCGACTAGCGGGGGGGCCTATACCGGGGAGCTGTTTTTT. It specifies CASSATSGGAYTGELFF.

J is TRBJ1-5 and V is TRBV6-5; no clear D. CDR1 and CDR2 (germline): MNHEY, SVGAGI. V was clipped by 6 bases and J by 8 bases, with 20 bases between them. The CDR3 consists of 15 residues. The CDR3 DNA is TGTGCCAGCAGATCACAGAGGGATTCCGGGGAGCCCCAGCATTTT. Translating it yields CASRSQRDSGEPQHF.

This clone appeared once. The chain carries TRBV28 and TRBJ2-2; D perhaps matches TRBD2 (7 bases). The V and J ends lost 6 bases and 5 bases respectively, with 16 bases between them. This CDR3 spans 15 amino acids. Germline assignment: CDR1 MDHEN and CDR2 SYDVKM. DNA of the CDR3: TGTGCCAGCAGAAAACAGGGAGGGAGTACCGGGGAGCTGTTTTTT. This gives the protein CASRKQGGSTGELFF.

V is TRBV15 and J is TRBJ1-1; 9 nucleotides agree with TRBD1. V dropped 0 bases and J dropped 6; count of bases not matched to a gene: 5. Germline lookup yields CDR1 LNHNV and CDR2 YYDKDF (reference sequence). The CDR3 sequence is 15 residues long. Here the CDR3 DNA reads TGTGCCACCAGCAGAGATCCCGGGGACAGGGCTGAAGCTTTCTTT. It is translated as CATSRDPGDRAEAFF.

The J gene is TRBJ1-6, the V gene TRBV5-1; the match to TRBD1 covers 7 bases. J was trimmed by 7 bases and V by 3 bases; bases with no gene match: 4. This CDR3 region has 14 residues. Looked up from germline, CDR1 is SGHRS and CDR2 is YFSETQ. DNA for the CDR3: TGCGCCAGCAGCTCGGGACAGAGCAATTCACCCCTCCACTTT. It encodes CASSSGQSNSPLHF.

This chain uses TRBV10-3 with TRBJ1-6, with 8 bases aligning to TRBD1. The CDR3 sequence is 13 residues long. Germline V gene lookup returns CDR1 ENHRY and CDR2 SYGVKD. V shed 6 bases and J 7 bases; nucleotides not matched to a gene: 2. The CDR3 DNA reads TGTGCCATCAGGGGGACAGGCAATTCACCCCTCCACTTT. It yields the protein CAIRGTGNSPLHF.

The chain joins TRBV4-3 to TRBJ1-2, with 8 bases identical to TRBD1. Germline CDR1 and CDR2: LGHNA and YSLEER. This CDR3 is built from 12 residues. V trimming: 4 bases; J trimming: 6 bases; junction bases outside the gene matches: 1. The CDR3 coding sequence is TGCGCCAGCAGCCCGGACAGGGATGGCTACACCTTC. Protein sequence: CASSPDRDGYTF.

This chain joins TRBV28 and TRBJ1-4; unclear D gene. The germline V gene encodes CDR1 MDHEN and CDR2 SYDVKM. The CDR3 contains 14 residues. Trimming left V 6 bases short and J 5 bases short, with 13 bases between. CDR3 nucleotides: TGTGCCAGCAGCTCTGGCGGTATGAATGAAAAACTGTTTTTT. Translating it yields CASSSGGMNEKLFF.

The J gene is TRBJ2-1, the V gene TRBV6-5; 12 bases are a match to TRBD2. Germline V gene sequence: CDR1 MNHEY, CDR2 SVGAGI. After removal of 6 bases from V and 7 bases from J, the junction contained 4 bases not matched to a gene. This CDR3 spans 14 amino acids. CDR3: CASRLAGGLNEQFF. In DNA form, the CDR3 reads TGTGCCAGCAGGCTAGCGGGGGGGCTGAATGAGCAGTTCTTC.

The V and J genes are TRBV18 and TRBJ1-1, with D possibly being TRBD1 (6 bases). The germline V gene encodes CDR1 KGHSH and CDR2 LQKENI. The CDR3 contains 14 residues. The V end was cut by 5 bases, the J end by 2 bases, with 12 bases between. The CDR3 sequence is CASSLQGSNTEAFF. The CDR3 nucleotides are TGTGCCAGCTCATTACAGGGATCTAACACTGAAGCTTTCTTT.

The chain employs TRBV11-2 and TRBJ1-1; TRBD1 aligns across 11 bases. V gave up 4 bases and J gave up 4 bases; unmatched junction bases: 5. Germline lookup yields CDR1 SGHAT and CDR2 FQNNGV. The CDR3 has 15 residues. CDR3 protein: CASSSGQGAPTEAFF. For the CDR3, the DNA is TGTGCCAGCAGCTCAGGACAGGGGGCGCCCACTGAAGCTTTCTTT. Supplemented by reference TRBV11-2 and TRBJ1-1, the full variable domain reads EAGVAQSPRYKIIEKRQSVAFWCNPISGHATLYWYQQILGQGPKLLIQFQNNGVVDDSQLPKDRFSAERLKGVDSTLKIQPAKLEDSAVYLCASSSGQGAPTEAFFGQGTRLTVV.

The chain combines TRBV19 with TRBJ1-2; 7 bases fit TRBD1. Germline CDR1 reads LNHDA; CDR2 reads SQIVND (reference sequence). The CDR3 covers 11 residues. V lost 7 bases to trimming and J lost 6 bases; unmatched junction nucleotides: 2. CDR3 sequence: CASNDRDGYTF. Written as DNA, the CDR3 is TGTGCCAGTAATGACAGGGATGGCTACACCTTC.

This CDR3 is CASSLAGTGAYGYTF. The CDR3 nucleotides are TGTGCCAGCAGTTTAGCCGGGACAGGGGCTTATGGCTACACCTTC. The rearrangement links TRBV28 to TRBJ1-2, with 10 bases fitting TRBD1. CDR1 is MDHEN and CDR2 is SYDVKM in the germline V gene. The CDR3 has 15 residues. J was trimmed by 5 bases and V by 2 bases; bases with no gene match: 5.

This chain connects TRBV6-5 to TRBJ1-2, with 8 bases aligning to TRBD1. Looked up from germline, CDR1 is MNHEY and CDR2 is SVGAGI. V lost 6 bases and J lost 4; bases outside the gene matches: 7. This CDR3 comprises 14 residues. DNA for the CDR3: TGTGCCAGCAGGCCCTCCGGGACAGGCTATGGCTACACCTTC. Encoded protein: CASRPSGTGYGYTF.